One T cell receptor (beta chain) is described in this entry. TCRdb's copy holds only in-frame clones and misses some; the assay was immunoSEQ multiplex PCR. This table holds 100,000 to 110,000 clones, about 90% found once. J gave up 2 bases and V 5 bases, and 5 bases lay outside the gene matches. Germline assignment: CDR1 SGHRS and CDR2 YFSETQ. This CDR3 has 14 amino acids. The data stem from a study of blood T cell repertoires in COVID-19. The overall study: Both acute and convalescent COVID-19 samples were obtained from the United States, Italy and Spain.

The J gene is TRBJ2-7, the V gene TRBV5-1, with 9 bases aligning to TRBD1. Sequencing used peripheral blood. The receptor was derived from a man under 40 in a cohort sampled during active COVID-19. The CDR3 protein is CASRSRQGAYEQYF. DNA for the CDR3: TGCGCCAGCAGAAGTAGACAGGGGGCCTACGAGCAGTACTTC.